These T cell receptor beta chains were read from a single sample in a study of blood T cell repertoires in COVID-19. Clones were sequenced by immunoSEQ multiplex PCR, and TCRdb holds only the in-frame ones, with some missing. The table has about 330,000 clones, over 80% seen once. Source material: peripheral blood. Receptor source: a man younger than 40 with COVID-19, enrolled during active disease. Each CDR3 is given with its conserved first and last residue. The D gene is left open where the match is weak. Some rows mark clone size as missing; the rest say once, few, many or name a class of expanded clone.

clone size: .; J gene: TRBJ2-5; V gene: TRBV29-1; D gene: TRBD2; CDR3 protein: CSVPFGGETQYF; CDR3 DNA: TGCAGCGTTCCATTCGGGGGGGAGACCCAGTACTTC
clone size: .; J gene: TRBJ2-1; V gene: TRBV7-2; D gene: .; CDR3 protein: CASSTISSYNEQFF; CDR3 DNA: TGTGCCAGCAGCACAATAAGCTCCTACAATGAGCAGTTCTTC
clone size: .; J gene: TRBJ2-7; V gene: TRBV10-3; D gene: TRBD1; CDR3 protein: CAISLGTGGYEQYF; CDR3 DNA: TGTGCCATCAGCCTCGGGACAGGGGGGTACGAGCAGTACTTC
clone size: .; J gene: TRBJ2-2; V gene: TRBV13; D gene: .; CDR3 protein: CASSPILFTGNTGELFF; CDR3 DNA: TGTGCCAGCAGCCCAATCCTTTTTACGGGGAACACCGGGGAGCTGTTTTTT
clone size: once; J gene: TRBJ2-7; V gene: TRBV4-1; D gene: TRBD2; CDR3 protein: CASSHGTSGAYEQYF; CDR3 DNA: TGCGCCAGCAGCCACGGGACTAGCGGGGCCTACGAGCAGTACTTC
clone size: .; J gene: TRBJ2-2; V gene: TRBV3-1/TRBV3-2; D gene: .; CDR3 protein: CASSHLMSGELFF; CDR3 DNA: TGTGCCAGCAGCCATTTAATGTCCGGGGAGCTGTTTTTT
clone size: .; J gene: TRBJ1-5; V gene: TRBV18; D gene: .; CDR3 protein: CASSQRGGSQLQPQHF; CDR3 DNA: TGTGCCAGCTCACAACGGGGGGGATCCCAGCTACAGCCCCAGCATTTT
clone size: few; J gene: TRBJ1-6; V gene: TRBV5-4; D gene: .; CDR3 protein: CASSLDRVNSPLHF; CDR3 DNA: TGTGCCAGCAGCTTGGACAGGGTTAATTCACCCCTCCACTTT
clone size: few; J gene: TRBJ1-2; V gene: TRBV3-1/TRBV3-2; D gene: .; CDR3 protein: CASSQDLTAFYGYTF; CDR3 DNA: TGTGCCAGCAGCCAAGATCTGACAGCGTTCTATGGCTACACCTTC
clone size: .; J gene: TRBJ2-3; V gene: TRBV6-5; D gene: TRBD1; CDR3 protein: CASSKQGSVTDTQYF; CDR3 DNA: TGTGCCAGCAGCAAACAGGGGTCTGTCACAGATACGCAGTATTTT
clone size: once; J gene: TRBJ2-7; V gene: TRBV2; D gene: .; CDR3 protein: CASTRGLYEQYF; CDR3 DNA: TGTGCCAGCACCCGAGGGCTCTACGAGCAGTACTTC
clone size: .; J gene: TRBJ1-1; V gene: TRBV7-9; D gene: TRBD1; CDR3 protein: CASSFTGQLNTEAFF; CDR3 DNA: TGTGCCAGCAGCTTTACGGGACAGCTAAACACTGAAGCTTTCTTT
clone size: .; J gene: TRBJ1-1; V gene: TRBV4-2; D gene: .; CDR3 protein: CASSPQVNTEAFF; CDR3 DNA: TGTGCCAGCAGTCCTCAGGTGAACACTGAAGCTTTCTTT
clone size: .; J gene: TRBJ2-3; V gene: TRBV24-1; D gene: TRBD1; CDR3 protein: CATSDRTGISTDTQYF; CDR3 DNA: TGTGCCACCAGTGATCGGACAGGGATTAGCACAGATACGCAGTATTTT
clone size: .; J gene: TRBJ1-2; V gene: TRBV28; D gene: TRBD1; CDR3 protein: CAIRTGGGFSSNGYTF; CDR3 DNA: TGTGCCATCCGGACAGGGGGCGGGTTTTCTTCTAATGGCTACACCTTC
clone size: .; J gene: TRBJ1-2; V gene: TRBV9; D gene: .; CDR3 protein: CASSGPRRTTFNYGYTF; CDR3 DNA: TGTGCCAGCAGCGGACCCCGACGGACAACCTTTAACTATGGCTACACCTTC
clone size: .; J gene: TRBJ1-1; V gene: TRBV2; D gene: TRBD1; CDR3 protein: CASSPGQGKTEAFF; CDR3 DNA: TGTGCCAGCAGTCCGGGACAGGGTAAGACTGAAGCTTTCTTT
clone size: .; J gene: TRBJ2-5; V gene: TRBV5-5; D gene: TRBD2; CDR3 protein: CASSLEVAGYGETQYF; CDR3 DNA: TGTGCCAGCAGCTTGGAGGTAGCGGGGTATGGGGAGACCCAGTACTTC
clone size: .; J gene: TRBJ1-2; V gene: TRBV2; D gene: .; CDR3 protein: CASTFLGGYTF; CDR3 DNA: TGTGCCAGCACCTTCCTAGGCGGCTACACCTTC
clone size: .; J gene: TRBJ1-1; V gene: TRBV15; D gene: TRBD1; CDR3 protein: CATGGTAGVRTEAFF; CDR3 DNA: TGTGCCACGGGCGGGACAGCCGGAGTGCGGACTGAAGCTTTCTTT
clone size: once; J gene: TRBJ2-7; V gene: TRBV13; D gene: TRBD2; CDR3 protein: CASSSPGLAPNPYEQYF; CDR3 DNA: TGTGCCAGCAGCTCACCGGGACTAGCGCCTAACCCTTACGAGCAGTACTTC
clone size: .; J gene: TRBJ1-5; V gene: TRBV19; D gene: TRBD1; CDR3 protein: CASSNDREKPQHF; CDR3 DNA: TGTGCCAGTAGTAACGACAGGGAAAAGCCCCAGCATTTT
clone size: .; J gene: TRBJ2-1; V gene: TRBV19; D gene: .; CDR3 protein: CASRAGAGHEQFF; CDR3 DNA: TGTGCCAGTAGGGCCGGGGCGGGACATGAGCAGTTCTTC
clone size: once; J gene: TRBJ2-7; V gene: TRBV10-2; D gene: TRBD1; CDR3 protein: CASSEWTGLDEQYF; CDR3 DNA: TGCGCCAGCAGTGAATGGACAGGGTTAGACGAGCAGTACTTC
clone size: .; J gene: TRBJ2-5; V gene: TRBV7-8; D gene: TRBD2; CDR3 protein: CASSFRRLAGEGTQYF; CDR3 DNA: TGTGCCAGCAGCTTTCGAAGACTAGCGGGAGAGGGGACCCAGTACTTC
clone size: .; J gene: TRBJ1-3; V gene: TRBV6-2/TRBV6-3; D gene: .; CDR3 protein: CASSYALTGNTIYF; CDR3 DNA: TGTGCCAGCAGTTACGCGCTAACTGGAAACACCATATATTTT
clone size: .; J gene: TRBJ2-5; V gene: TRBV11-1; D gene: .; CDR3 protein: CASSPTRQEETQYF; CDR3 DNA: TGTGCCAGCAGCCCTACTAGACAGGAAGAGACCCAGTACTTC
clone size: .; J gene: TRBJ2-2; V gene: TRBV28; D gene: .; CDR3 protein: CASSYRMNTGELFF; CDR3 DNA: TGTGCCAGCAGTTACAGGATGAACACCGGGGAGCTGTTTTTT
clone size: .; J gene: TRBJ1-3; V gene: TRBV7-2; D gene: .; CDR3 protein: CASSLVGAVNSGNTIYF; CDR3 DNA: TGTGCCAGCAGCTTAGTTGGGGCTGTGAACTCTGGAAACACCATATATTTT
clone size: .; J gene: TRBJ2-3; V gene: TRBV11-1; D gene: TRBD1; CDR3 protein: CASSPRQGTLDTQYF; CDR3 DNA: TGTGCCAGCAGCCCCCGACAGGGGACGTTAGATACGCAGTATTTT
clone size: .; J gene: TRBJ1-2; V gene: TRBV3-1/TRBV3-2; D gene: .; CDR3 protein: CASSQEAFPTNYGYTF; CDR3 DNA: TGTGCCAGCAGCCAGGAGGCTTTCCCTACTAACTATGGCTACACCTTC
clone size: .; J gene: TRBJ1-1; V gene: TRBV7-2; D gene: .; CDR3 protein: CASSLVGGGDTEAFF; CDR3 DNA: TGTGCCAGCAGCTTAGTGGGGGGTGGAGACACTGAAGCTTTCTTT